These T cell receptor beta chains were read from a single sample in a study of cytomegalovirus exposure and HLA in healthy donors. The table came from immunoSEQ multiplex PCR; TCRdb's copy has only in-frame clones and leaves some out. The repertoire includes about 210,000 clones, around 81% of them detected once, and about a tenth sits in the top ten. Input material: PBMCs. The origin of the receptors is a woman aged 50 to 60 in good health and CMV-seropositive. Each CDR3 is given with its conserved first and last residue. Fields, in order: CDR3 length, D gene, V gene, clone size, J gene, CDR3 DNA, CDR3 protein. The D gene is left open where the match is weak. Size values are once, few and many counts, or a class for expanded clones, and some rows have none.

CDR3 length: 18; D gene: -; V gene: TRBV4-3; clone size: -; J gene: TRBJ2-4; CDR3 DNA: TGCGCCAGCAGCCAGGATTTTGATCCCGCCGGGGCCAAAAACATTCAGTACTTC; CDR3 protein: CASSQDFDPAGAKNIQYF
CDR3 length: 17; D gene: TRBD2; V gene: TRBV5-4; clone size: -; J gene: TRBJ2-3; CDR3 DNA: TGTGCCAGCAGCTTGGGCTCTACTAGCGGGGGGGCAGATACGCAGTATTTT; CDR3 protein: CASSLGSTSGGADTQYF
CDR3 length: 15; D gene: -; V gene: TRBV10-2; clone size: -; J gene: TRBJ1-2; CDR3 DNA: TGCGCCAGCAGTGAGTCGGCAGGGGTGTGGGATGGCTACACCTTC; CDR3 protein: CASSESAGVWDGYTF
CDR3 length: 14; D gene: -; V gene: TRBV15; clone size: once; J gene: TRBJ2-5; CDR3 DNA: TGTGCCACCAGCAGAGCAGTGTACCAAGAGACCCAGTACTTC; CDR3 protein: CATSRAVYQETQYF
CDR3 length: 13; D gene: TRBD2; V gene: TRBV7-9; clone size: -; J gene: TRBJ2-5; CDR3 DNA: TGTGCCAGCAGCCGCGGGGGTCGGGAGACCCAGTACTTC; CDR3 protein: CASSRGGRETQYF
CDR3 length: 14; D gene: -; V gene: TRBV9; clone size: -; J gene: TRBJ1-2; CDR3 DNA: TGTGCCAGCAGCGTAGAGACAGGCTATTATGGCTACACCTTC; CDR3 protein: CASSVETGYYGYTF
CDR3 length: 16; D gene: -; V gene: TRBV6-5; clone size: -; J gene: TRBJ2-3; CDR3 DNA: TGTGCCAGCAGTTACTCCGGTACGGAGGGCACAGATACGCAGTATTTT; CDR3 protein: CASSYSGTEGTDTQYF
CDR3 length: 15; D gene: -; V gene: TRBV28; clone size: -; J gene: TRBJ1-2; CDR3 DNA: TGTGCCAGCACCCTTGATGTTTGGGGGGTATATGGCTACACCTTC; CDR3 protein: CASTLDVWGVYGYTF
CDR3 length: 13; D gene: -; V gene: TRBV30; clone size: -; J gene: TRBJ1-1; CDR3 DNA: TGTGCCTGGAAAAGTGCGGGGAACACTGAAGCTTTCTTT; CDR3 protein: CAWKSAGNTEAFF
CDR3 length: 14; D gene: -; V gene: TRBV4-1; clone size: -; J gene: TRBJ1-3; CDR3 DNA: TGCGCCAGCAGCCAAGATCATCCTGGAAACACCATATATTTT; CDR3 protein: CASSQDHPGNTIYF
CDR3 length: 17; D gene: -; V gene: TRBV9; clone size: -; J gene: TRBJ1-4; CDR3 DNA: TGTGCCAGCAGCGTCGCCGCCGGGGGAGCGGGGTACGGAAAACTGTTTTTT; CDR3 protein: CASSVAAGGAGYGKLFF
CDR3 length: 14; D gene: TRBD1; V gene: TRBV19; clone size: -; J gene: TRBJ1-1; CDR3 DNA: TGTGCCAGTAGTGGAGGGACAGCAAACACTGAAGCTTTCTTT; CDR3 protein: CASSGGTANTEAFF
CDR3 length: 16; D gene: -; V gene: TRBV5-8; clone size: -; J gene: TRBJ1-4; CDR3 DNA: TGTGCCAGCAGCCCCGGAGGGGCTGGGTCCAATGAAAAACTGTTTTTT; CDR3 protein: CASSPGGAGSNEKLFF
CDR3 length: 14; D gene: TRBD1; V gene: TRBV6-1; clone size: once; J gene: TRBJ2-7; CDR3 DNA: TGTGCCAGCCGGGGGGACAGGGTTGCGTACGAGCAGTACTTC; CDR3 protein: CASRGDRVAYEQYF
CDR3 length: 16; D gene: -; V gene: TRBV4-1; clone size: once; J gene: TRBJ1-3; CDR3 DNA: TGCGCCAGCAGCCAAGAAGGGGTGGGCGTGCGAAACACCATATATTTT; CDR3 protein: CASSQEGVGVRNTIYF
CDR3 length: 15; D gene: TRBD2; V gene: TRBV4-3; clone size: once; J gene: TRBJ2-2; CDR3 DNA: TGCGCCAGCAGCCAACATCGGACTAGCGGGAGGGAGCTGTTTTTT; CDR3 protein: CASSQHRTSGRELFF
CDR3 length: 14; D gene: -; V gene: TRBV5-4; clone size: -; J gene: TRBJ1-3; CDR3 DNA: TGTGCCAGCAGCTTAAGGGGCTCTGGAAACACCATATATTTT; CDR3 protein: CASSLRGSGNTIYF
CDR3 length: 14; D gene: -; V gene: TRBV6-6; clone size: -; J gene: TRBJ1-1; CDR3 DNA: TGTGCCTTACGACAAACGGGGGGTAGGACTGAAGCTTTCTTT; CDR3 protein: CALRQTGGRTEAFF
CDR3 length: 15; D gene: TRBD1; V gene: TRBV6-6; clone size: -; J gene: TRBJ1-5; CDR3 DNA: TGTGCCAGCAGCTTCGGGACAGGGTTGACGTCGCCCCAGCATTTT; CDR3 protein: CASSFGTGLTSPQHF
CDR3 length: 15; D gene: TRBD1; V gene: TRBV6-5; clone size: -; J gene: TRBJ2-7; CDR3 DNA: TGTGCCAGCAGTCCCGGACAGGGAGCAATATACGAGCAGTACTTC; CDR3 protein: CASSPGQGAIYEQYF
CDR3 length: 16; D gene: -; V gene: TRBV15; clone size: -; J gene: TRBJ2-5; CDR3 DNA: TGTGCCACCAGCAGAGATCTAGGTGCAGGGCCCGAGACCCAGTACTTC; CDR3 protein: CATSRDLGAGPETQYF
CDR3 length: 14; D gene: -; V gene: TRBV5-1; clone size: -; J gene: TRBJ1-4; CDR3 DNA: TGCGCCAGCAGCCCCAGGGGACATAATGAAAAACTGTTTTTT; CDR3 protein: CASSPRGHNEKLFF
CDR3 length: 14; D gene: -; V gene: TRBV2; clone size: -; J gene: TRBJ1-1; CDR3 DNA: TGTGCCAGCAGGTGGTCGGAGGGGAACACTGAAGCTTTCTTT; CDR3 protein: CASRWSEGNTEAFF
CDR3 length: 16; D gene: -; V gene: TRBV5-6; clone size: few; J gene: TRBJ1-4; CDR3 DNA: TGTGCCAGCAGCCTACGGGAGTTGTGGGACAATGAAAAACTGTTTTTT; CDR3 protein: CASSLRELWDNEKLFF
CDR3 length: 15; D gene: -; V gene: TRBV5-1; clone size: -; J gene: TRBJ2-5; CDR3 DNA: TGCGCCAGCAGCTTATTAGCGGTGCAAAAAGGGACCCAGTACTTC; CDR3 protein: CASSLLAVQKGTQYF
CDR3 length: 14; D gene: -; V gene: TRBV12-2; clone size: once; J gene: TRBJ2-5; CDR3 DNA: TGTGCAAGTCCGGGGGGACAGGGGTTGGAGACCCAGTACTTC; CDR3 protein: CASPGGQGLETQYF
CDR3 length: 15; D gene: TRBD1; V gene: TRBV28; clone size: -; J gene: TRBJ2-7; CDR3 DNA: TGTGCCAGCAGTTCCCCCGGACAGGGGGGGTACGAGCAGTACTTC; CDR3 protein: CASSSPGQGGYEQYF